A selection of T cell receptor beta chains follows, all from one sample in a study of T cell responses to AZD1222 COVID-19 vaccine. Sequencing was performed with immunoSEQ multiplex PCR; in TCRdb, only in-frame clones are kept and a portion is missing. Of fewer than 150,000 clones in the sample, 70% to 90% were seen once. The material was peripheral blood, obtained 28 days after the second AZD1222 dose. The receptors come from an adult who received the AZD1222 COVID-19 vaccine. The CDR3 runs from the conserved cysteine through the conserved F or W. The D gene is left open where the match is weak. The size field is filled for only some rows; it gives once, few, many or a size class.

v_gene: TRBV6-5; d_gene: .; abundance: few; j_gene: TRBJ1-1; CDR3nt: TGTGCCAGCAGTTACGACCAAAACACTGAAGCTTTCTTT; CDR3aa: CASSYDQNTEAFF
v_gene: TRBV6-5; d_gene: .; abundance: .; j_gene: TRBJ2-1; CDR3nt: TGTGCCAGCAGTAGGGAAGAGGGGCTATACAATGAGCAGTTCTTC; CDR3aa: CASSREEGLYNEQFF
v_gene: TRBV9; d_gene: .; abundance: few; j_gene: TRBJ2-6; CDR3nt: TGTGCCAGCAGCGTCCTCGGCTCTGGGGCCAACGTCCTGACTTTC; CDR3aa: CASSVLGSGANVLTF
v_gene: TRBV9; d_gene: .; abundance: .; j_gene: TRBJ2-5; CDR3nt: TGTGCCAGCAGCGTCTCCAGCCAAGAGACCCAGTACTTC; CDR3aa: CASSVSSQETQYF
v_gene: TRBV19; d_gene: .; abundance: .; j_gene: TRBJ2-5; CDR3nt: TGTGCCAGTAACCTGAATGGGAGAGGGGAGACCCAGTACTTC; CDR3aa: CASNLNGRGETQYF
v_gene: TRBV28; d_gene: TRBD1; abundance: .; j_gene: TRBJ1-2; CDR3nt: TGTGCCAGCAGTTTACATGACAGGGGCTATGGCTACACCTTC; CDR3aa: CASSLHDRGYGYTF
v_gene: TRBV20-1; d_gene: TRBD2; abundance: few; j_gene: TRBJ2-7; CDR3nt: TGCAGTGCTAGTCGGGATAAGCGGGGGACCTCCTACGAGCAGTACTTC; CDR3aa: CSASRDKRGTSYEQYF
v_gene: TRBV28; d_gene: .; abundance: once; j_gene: TRBJ1-6; CDR3nt: TGTGCCAGCAGTGATTACAGGGAGATTAATTCACCCCTCCACTTT; CDR3aa: CASSDYREINSPLHF
v_gene: TRBV12-3/TRBV12-4; d_gene: .; abundance: .; j_gene: TRBJ1-1; CDR3nt: TGTGCCAGCAGTTTCGCGAACACTGAAGCTTTCTTT; CDR3aa: CASSFANTEAFF
v_gene: TRBV12-5; d_gene: .; abundance: .; j_gene: TRBJ2-3; CDR3nt: TGTGCTAGTGGTTTCCAAGATACGCAGTATTTT; CDR3aa: CASGFQDTQYF
v_gene: TRBV12-3/TRBV12-4; d_gene: TRBD2; abundance: few; j_gene: TRBJ2-7; CDR3nt: TGTGCCAGCAGTTTATCTAGCGGACACGAGCAGTACTTC; CDR3aa: CASSLSSGHEQYF
v_gene: TRBV6-2/TRBV6-3; d_gene: .; abundance: once; j_gene: TRBJ2-7; CDR3nt: TGTGCCAGCAGTTACCGGGGGAGATTTTCCTACGAGCAGTACTTC; CDR3aa: CASSYRGRFSYEQYF
v_gene: TRBV2; d_gene: TRBD1; abundance: once; j_gene: TRBJ1-1; CDR3nt: TGTGCCAGCAGGAGGGACAGTATGTTTTCTGAAGCTTTCTTT; CDR3aa: CASRRDSMFSEAFF
v_gene: TRBV9; d_gene: .; abundance: .; j_gene: TRBJ1-5; CDR3nt: TGTGCCAGCAGCGTAGGGGTGACAGAAAATCAGCCCCAGCATTTT; CDR3aa: CASSVGVTENQPQHF
v_gene: TRBV11-1; d_gene: TRBD1; abundance: .; j_gene: TRBJ2-3; CDR3nt: TGTGCCAGCAGCCGGCGGACAGGTTCATCGGGAGATACGCAGTATTTT; CDR3aa: CASSRRTGSSGDTQYF
v_gene: TRBV19; d_gene: .; abundance: .; j_gene: TRBJ2-6; CDR3nt: TGTGCCACCCAAGTTGGGAGGGGGAGCGGGGCCAACGTCCTGACTTTC; CDR3aa: CATQVGRGSGANVLTF
v_gene: TRBV6-4; d_gene: TRBD1; abundance: .; j_gene: TRBJ1-5; CDR3nt: TGTGCCAGCAGTGAACCGCACAGGGGACATAGCAATCAGCCCCAGCATTTT; CDR3aa: CASSEPHRGHSNQPQHF
v_gene: TRBV6-5; d_gene: TRBD2; abundance: .; j_gene: TRBJ2-4; CDR3nt: TGTGCCAGCAGGGACCTAGCGGGGGGGCGGAACATTCAGTACTTC; CDR3aa: CASRDLAGGRNIQYF
v_gene: TRBV7-2; d_gene: .; abundance: .; j_gene: TRBJ1-1; CDR3nt: TGTGCCAGCAGCCGTCGGACAGAGAACACTGAAGCTTTCTTT; CDR3aa: CASSRRTENTEAFF
v_gene: TRBV13; d_gene: .; abundance: .; j_gene: TRBJ2-6; CDR3nt: TGTGCCAGCAGCTACCAGAACCCTGGGGCCAACGTCCTGACTTTC; CDR3aa: CASSYQNPGANVLTF
v_gene: TRBV11-3; d_gene: TRBD2; abundance: .; j_gene: TRBJ2-1; CDR3nt: TGTGCCAGCAGCTTCGGGGGGGGTCAGGAGCAGTTCTTC; CDR3aa: CASSFGGGQEQFF
v_gene: TRBV27; d_gene: .; abundance: .; j_gene: TRBJ1-2; CDR3nt: TGTGCCAGCAGTTCAAGGATGGGCTATGGCTACACCTTC; CDR3aa: CASSSRMGYGYTF
v_gene: TRBV4-1; d_gene: .; abundance: .; j_gene: TRBJ2-7; CDR3nt: TGCGCCAGCAGCCCCTCCCTTAGTTACGAGCAGTACTTC; CDR3aa: CASSPSLSYEQYF
v_gene: TRBV28; d_gene: .; abundance: .; j_gene: TRBJ2-7; CDR3nt: TGTGCCACCCTTTCCTCCAGGGAGTACTTC; CDR3aa: CATLSSREYF
v_gene: TRBV2; d_gene: .; abundance: .; j_gene: TRBJ2-5; CDR3nt: TGTGCCAGCAGTGAAGGCTTCTTCGTGACGGGAGAGACCCAGTACTTC; CDR3aa: CASSEGFFVTGETQYF
v_gene: TRBV2; d_gene: .; abundance: .; j_gene: TRBJ1-2; CDR3nt: TGTGCCAGCAGTTGGGCGTGGGGCTACACCTTC; CDR3aa: CASSWAWGYTF
v_gene: TRBV7-2; d_gene: .; abundance: medium-sized; j_gene: TRBJ1-2; CDR3nt: TGTGCCAGCAGCTTCTCCGGGACGGCGTTGTATGGCTACACCTTC; CDR3aa: CASSFSGTALYGYTF
v_gene: TRBV7-2; d_gene: .; abundance: .; j_gene: TRBJ1-5; CDR3nt: TGTGCCAGCAGCCTTGGCAGGTTACAGCCCCAGCATTTT; CDR3aa: CASSLGRLQPQHF
v_gene: TRBV7-6; d_gene: TRBD2; abundance: .; j_gene: TRBJ2-1; CDR3nt: TGTGCCAGCAGCTTAGTCCTAGCGGGAGTTTTTGGGAATGAGCAGTTCTTC; CDR3aa: CASSLVLAGVFGNEQFF
v_gene: TRBV7-9; d_gene: TRBD1; abundance: .; j_gene: TRBJ1-1; CDR3nt: TGTGCCAGCAGCTGGGGACAGGGGAACACTGAAGCTTTCTTT; CDR3aa: CASSWGQGNTEAFF
v_gene: TRBV10-1; d_gene: TRBD1; abundance: .; j_gene: TRBJ2-2; CDR3nt: TGCGCCAGCATAAGGGACAGGGACACCGGGGAGCTGTTTTTT; CDR3aa: CASIRDRDTGELFF
v_gene: TRBV2; d_gene: .; abundance: .; j_gene: TRBJ2-6; CDR3nt: TGTGCCAGCAGTCGATCTGGGGCCAACGTCCTGACTTTC; CDR3aa: CASSRSGANVLTF
v_gene: TRBV12-3/TRBV12-4; d_gene: TRBD1; abundance: .; j_gene: TRBJ2-3; CDR3nt: TGTGCCAGCAGTCGGGACAGGGCAGATACGCAGTATTTT; CDR3aa: CASSRDRADTQYF
v_gene: TRBV7-9; d_gene: TRBD1; abundance: .; j_gene: TRBJ1-4; CDR3nt: TGTGCCAGCAGCTTTCTTGGACAGGGTGGCGAAAAACTGTTTTTT; CDR3aa: CASSFLGQGGEKLFF
v_gene: TRBV13; d_gene: .; abundance: .; j_gene: TRBJ1-1; CDR3nt: TGTGCCAGCAGCTTGGACATCATGAACACTGAAGCTTTCTTT; CDR3aa: CASSLDIMNTEAFF
v_gene: TRBV29-1; d_gene: .; abundance: once; j_gene: TRBJ2-3; CDR3nt: TGCAGCGTTGAAGATCGCAGGGTGGATACGCAGTATTTT; CDR3aa: CSVEDRRVDTQYF
v_gene: TRBV7-8; d_gene: .; abundance: .; j_gene: TRBJ2-7; CDR3nt: TGTGCCAGCAGCTTAGTCTGGAATAACTACGAGCAGTACTTC; CDR3aa: CASSLVWNNYEQYF
v_gene: TRBV5-1; d_gene: .; abundance: .; j_gene: TRBJ1-6; CDR3nt: TGCGCCAGCAGCTTGGCCCTTAAGGGGGATTCACCCCTCCACTTT; CDR3aa: CASSLALKGDSPLHF
v_gene: TRBV18; d_gene: .; abundance: once; j_gene: TRBJ1-3; CDR3nt: TGTGCCAGCTCACCCCTAACACTGCCGGGAAACACCATATATTTT; CDR3aa: CASSPLTLPGNTIYF
v_gene: TRBV3-1/TRBV3-2; d_gene: TRBD1; abundance: .; j_gene: TRBJ2-1; CDR3nt: TGTGCCAGCAGCCAAGGGGACAGGGGGCTCTACAATGAGCAGTTCTTC; CDR3aa: CASSQGDRGLYNEQFF
v_gene: TRBV6-5; d_gene: TRBD1; abundance: .; j_gene: TRBJ1-1; CDR3nt: TGTGCCAGCAGTTTCGGACAGGATGGAGGAGCTTTCTTT; CDR3aa: CASSFGQDGGAFF
v_gene: TRBV5-1; d_gene: TRBD1; abundance: .; j_gene: TRBJ2-2; CDR3nt: TGCGCCAGCAGCTTATGGGACAGGGATACCGGGGAGCTGTTTTTT; CDR3aa: CASSLWDRDTGELFF
v_gene: TRBV11-2; d_gene: .; abundance: .; j_gene: TRBJ1-2; CDR3nt: TGTGCCAGCAGCCCTTTGACGCCTGATGGCTACACCTTC; CDR3aa: CASSPLTPDGYTF
v_gene: TRBV5-4; d_gene: .; abundance: .; j_gene: TRBJ2-5; CDR3nt: TGTGCCAGCAGCCCATCTCTAGCGAGAGAGACCCAGTACTTC; CDR3aa: CASSPSLARETQYF
v_gene: TRBV7-9; d_gene: TRBD1; abundance: once; j_gene: TRBJ1-5; CDR3nt: TGTGCCAGCAGCTCCCAGGGGGACAATCAGCCCCAGCATTTT; CDR3aa: CASSSQGDNQPQHF
v_gene: TRBV11-1; d_gene: .; abundance: .; j_gene: TRBJ2-7; CDR3nt: TGTGCCAGCAGCTTAGTGCTCGGGACTTCTTACGAGCAGTACTTC; CDR3aa: CASSLVLGTSYEQYF
v_gene: TRBV15; d_gene: TRBD2; abundance: .; j_gene: TRBJ2-1; CDR3nt: TGTGCCACCAGCAGGACTAGCGGGGGGTACCATGAGCAGTTCTTC; CDR3aa: CATSRTSGGYHEQFF
v_gene: TRBV10-1; d_gene: .; abundance: .; j_gene: TRBJ2-3; CDR3nt: TGCGCCAGCAGTGGGACTTTAGTAGGCCGCACAGATACGCAGTATTTT; CDR3aa: CASSGTLVGRTDTQYF
v_gene: TRBV15; d_gene: .; abundance: .; j_gene: TRBJ1-5; CDR3nt: TGTGCCACCAGCAATGACAGCCCCCAGCATTTT; CDR3aa: CATSNDSPQHF
v_gene: TRBV27; d_gene: .; abundance: .; j_gene: TRBJ2-7; CDR3nt: TGTGCCAGCAGCCTAGACGTTGTAGGCGAGCAGTACTTC; CDR3aa: CASSLDVVGEQYF
v_gene: TRBV19; d_gene: TRBD1; abundance: .; j_gene: TRBJ1-1; CDR3nt: TGTGCCAGTAGCTGGGACAGTGAGAACACTGAAGCTTTCTTT; CDR3aa: CASSWDSENTEAFF
v_gene: TRBV10-3; d_gene: TRBD1; abundance: .; j_gene: TRBJ2-2; CDR3nt: TGTGCCATTTCCGGGACAGAAGACACCGGGGAGCTGTTTTTT; CDR3aa: CAISGTEDTGELFF
v_gene: TRBV11-3; d_gene: .; abundance: once; j_gene: TRBJ2-4; CDR3nt: TGTGCCAGCAGCTCACAGGATTCCAAAAACATTCAGTACTTC; CDR3aa: CASSSQDSKNIQYF
v_gene: TRBV5-1; d_gene: .; abundance: .; j_gene: TRBJ2-1; CDR3nt: TGCGCCAGCACTCGGGACATTAGCTCCTACAATGAGCAGTTCTTC; CDR3aa: CASTRDISSYNEQFF
v_gene: TRBV4-1; d_gene: TRBD1; abundance: .; j_gene: TRBJ2-1; CDR3nt: TGCGCCAGCAGCCTGAGGCGGGACAGGTATAACAATGAGCAGTTCTTC; CDR3aa: CASSLRRDRYNNEQFF